This T cell receptor beta chain is from a study of blood T cell repertoires in COVID-19. The overall study: The analysed material was cDNA or gDNA that came from T cells, B-cell-depleted T cells, or PBMCs.

Under the authors' procedure: Nucleated cell number was recorded as an estimate derived from reference gene primer amplification. Data came from immunoSEQ multiplex PCR; TCRdb stores just in-frame clones and leaves some out. The V and J calls and clone size were taken over from that table, and D and trimming were inferred from the DNA. The profile covers some 190,000 clones, with roughly nine tenths appearing a single time and about 2.2% taken by the ten largest. As concerns this clone: This sample includes further DNA sequences coding for the same CDR3.

Input material: PBMCs or T cells enriched from blood (not recorded which). This clonotype originated in a woman in her 40s with acute COVID-19.

The CDR3 DNA reads TGTGCCAGCAGCTTAGCAGGGGGCATAACCGCCTACGAGCAGTACTTC. Its translation is CASSLAGGITAYEQYF. The chain couples TRBV11-2 to TRBJ2-7, with 8 bases that match TRBD1. There are 16 residues in the CDR3. After removal of 1 base from V and 2 bases from J, the junction contained 7 bases not matched to a gene. In germline, CDR1 is SGHAT, CDR2 FQNNGV.